This T cell receptor (beta chain) was retrieved from a study of T-cell memory formation after mild COVID-19 (dated by TCRdb to the early 2020s). A note on the overall study: TCR sequence clusters from the two donors were found to be largely donor specific. Two young, previously healthy adult volunteers, one female and one male, were included in the cohort. T-cell clones expanding and contracting after mild COVID-19 in a couple of donors were tracked by longitudinal TCRalpha and TCRbeta repertoire sequencing.

Sequencing instrument: Illumina NovaSeq 6000. cDNA libraries for TCRalpha and TCRbeta were prepared by 5'RACE using constant-segment primers, with sample barcodes and unique molecular identifiers added. Trizol reagent was used to extract RNA from every sample. Libraries were amplified in two PCR steps, with a second sample barcode and Illumina TruSeq adapters added in the second step. Sequencing of the libraries was done on an Illumina NovaSeq, producing 2 x 150 bp paired-end reads. As for the original processing: With migec v1.2.7, reads were demultiplexed and then collapsed into UMI-guided consensus sequences. Using mixcr v2.1.11, UMI consensuses were aligned to TRA and TRB V and J templates and then assembled into clonotypes. Clonotypes were classified as expanded or contracted when called significant by both edgeR and NoisET, with noise models trained on biological replicates. For edgeR calls, the cutoffs were a false discovery rate-adjusted p below 0.01 and a log2 fold-change threshold of 1. As an exploratory analysis of dynamics, max-normalized trajectories of the 1000 most abundant clonotypes were examined by PCA with hierarchical clustering. Each responding clone was given a CD4 or CD8 phenotype based on the CD4+ and CD8+ repertoires, which had been sequenced separately. TCRdb's own reprocessing of the public reads used fastp at Q25 and MiXCR and kept productive beta chains. Under each unique CDR3 protein, matching rows form one entry showing the most common genes and DNA. The V and J calls here are based on TCRdb, not the publication. The sample table shows around 130,000 distinct CDR3 sequences, and roughly 15% are seen once. The top ten clonotypes cover around 14% of the sample.

PBMCs were isolated by Ficoll-Paque density gradient centrifugation. Broader findings and caveats from the paper: The second-wave clones that peaked on day 37 were not confirmed to be SARS-CoV-2 specific. Only two mild cases were covered in the study, and larger cohorts including severe cases with pre-infection samples were considered necessary. Balanced CD4/CD8 phenotypes were observed for clones contracting from day 15 to 85, whereas a bias towards CD4+ was observed for a second wave of clones expanding from day 15 to 37. Some responding clones were found in pre-infection memory, which suggests that pre-existing cross-reactive memory T cells took part in the SARS-CoV-2 response. Contracting CD4+ clones turned up mainly in the CM and EM memory subsets, whereas EMRA was where CD8+ clones were enriched.

As encoded in the germline V gene, CDR1 is MDHEN while CDR2 is SYDVKM. V is cut back by 2 bases and J by 4 bases, with 3 bases in the junction unmatched. The CDR3, from cysteine to phenylalanine, totals 15 residues. The entry retains the CDR3 DNA only, 45 bases that are in frame from base 1. This clonotype was seen at least ten times. Its antigen is not yet known. No base quality information exists; no much larger clone differs at one position. Material: PBMCs or a T cell subset sorted from them (not recorded which). This clonotype was obtained from an adult woman who had mild COVID-19 (a few samples of this study predate the infection). The sample titles of this study are shuffled in the database, so cell type and time point are left out; the donor was told from shared clones. The chain is made from TRBV28 and TRBJ2-3; 10 central nucleotides agree with TRBD2. The DNA sequence is as follows: TGTGCCAGCAGTTTAGGGCTAGCGGGAGCAGATACGCAGTATTTT. This gives the protein CASSLGLAGADTQYF.